The 18 T cell receptor beta chains reported below all come from one sample, sequenced in a study of shared clonotypes between healthy human individuals (dated by TCRdb to about 2020). The library was produced with the immunoSEQ multiplex PCR assay. The immuneACCESS repertoire file appears here via TCRdb, limited to in-frame rearrangements. These files lack a portion of the clones; in checked studies, under half of the deficit traces to unresolved V genes, and the cause of the others is not known. A total of around 2.3 million clones appear in this sample, more than 90% of them only once. The leading ten clones occupy 0.13% of the sample. Sequencing was done on a sample of naive CD4+ T cells sorted from blood. The sample's cell subset or site label, decoded: CD45RA+ positively selected. These receptors originate from a man younger than 30 in good health.

CDR3 sequence (DNA): TGTGCCAGCAGTGAGCCCGGGACAGGGGAAAACATTCAGTACTTC. It codes for CASSEPGTGENIQYF. The chain carries TRBV25-1 and TRBJ2-4; 10 positions match TRBD1. CDR1 MGHDK and CDR2 SYGVNS come from the germline V gene. The CDR3 consists of 15 residues. The V gene end was trimmed by 3 bases and the J gene end by 5 bases; junction bases not matched to a gene: 4.

The V and J genes are TRBV5-1 and TRBJ2-1, with 12 positions matching TRBD2. The ends lost 6 bases at V and 6 bases at J; junction bases unmatched: 16. This CDR3 has 18 residues. Germline loops: CDR1 SGHRS, CDR2 YFSETQ. This chain's CDR3 is CASTRGVVLAGGLNEQFF. The CDR3 nucleotides read TGCGCCAGCACCCGAGGGGTGGTACTAGCGGGGGGCCTCAATGAGCAGTTCTTC.

The chain couples TRBV29-1 to TRBJ1-2; D not resolved. CDR1 is SQVTM and CDR2 is ANQGSEA in the germline V gene. V was shortened by 0 bases and J by 8 bases, with 16 bases between the two germline ends. The CDR3 covers 14 residues. The CDR3 protein is CSVEERRTGRGYTF. CDR3 nucleotides: TGCAGCGTTGAAGAGCGGAGGACGGGGAGAGGCTACACCTTC. Full variable domain (remainder filled in from reference TRBV29-1 and TRBJ1-2): SAVISQKPSRDICQRGTSLTIQCQVDSQVTMMFWYRQQPGQSLTLIATANQGSEATYESGFVIDKFPISRPNLTFSTLTVSNMSPEDSSIYLCSVEERRTGRGYTFGSGTRLTVV.

The V gene is TRBV4-2, the J gene TRBJ1-2; no clear D gene. Looked up from germline, CDR1 is LGHNA and CDR2 is YNFKEQ. Trimming shortened V by 4 bases and J by 3 bases, and 9 bases separated the two germline ends. This CDR3 is built from 13 residues. CDR3 amino acids: CASSPQEYYGYTF. The CDR3 coding sequence is TGTGCCAGCAGCCCCCAAGAGTACTATGGCTACACCTTC.

CDR3 region: CASSLDLGGTGYTF. The CDR3 DNA reads as TGTGCCAGCAGCTTAGATCTGGGTGGGACAGGCTACACCTTC. This rearrangement joins TRBV11-2 to TRBJ1-2; possibly TRBD1 for D (6 bases). Germline assignment: CDR1 SGHAT and CDR2 FQNNGV. Trimming removed 0 bases at V and 8 bases at J, with 13 bases between. This CDR3 is 14 amino acids long.

This rearrangement joins TRBV7-9 to TRBJ2-1, with D tentatively TRBD1 (6 bases). Trimming removed 3 bases from V and 3 bases from J, with 12 bases in between. CDR1 is SEHNR and CDR2 is FQNEAQ in the germline V gene (reference sequence). The CDR3 has 15 amino acids. The CDR3: CASSLGLGGYNEQFF. The DNA of the CDR3 is TGTGCCAGCAGCTTGGGGCTAGGGGGCTACAATGAGCAGTTCTTC.

The chain links TRBV14 to TRBJ2-7; D possibly corresponds to TRBD2 (6 bases). Trimming pared 4 bases from V and 2 bases from J, leaving 15 bases between. Germline CDR1 is SGHDN and CDR2 is FVKESK. CDR3 size: 15 residues. CDR3 DNA sequence: TGTGCCAGCAGCCCCAGGAGGGAGACCGCCTACGAGCAGTACTTC. Its protein product is CASSPRRETAYEQYF.

The gene calls are TRBV27 and TRBJ2-4; 8 positions agree with TRBD2. In germline, CDR1 is MNHEY, CDR2 SMNVEV (reference sequence). Trimming removed 3 bases from V and 1 base from J; junction bases left unmatched: 2. This CDR3 has 15 amino acids. CDR3 DNA sequence: TGTGCCAGCAGTTTCGGACTAGCCGCCAAAAACATTCAGTACTTC. The encoded protein is CASSFGLAAKNIQYF.

Remarks on this clone: The same CDR3 also results from other DNA sequences found in this sample. The chain is built from TRBV19 and TRBJ2-7; D not certain. The CDR3 contains 11 residues. Trimming stripped 4 bases from V and 1 base from J, with 2 bases between. CDR1 is LNHDA and CDR2 is SQIVND in the germline V gene (reference sequence). CDR3 DNA: TGTGCCAGTAGTAGTTCCTACGAGCAGTACTTC. As protein: CASSSSYEQYF.

CDR3 sequence: CASKRKGQNTGELFF. The CDR3 DNA follows: TGCGCCAGCAAGCGGAAAGGACAGAACACCGGGGAGCTGTTTTTT. This rearrangement joins TRBV10-2 to TRBJ2-2; D may match TRBD1 or TRBD2 (5 bases each). The CDR3 has 15 amino acids. Germline assignment: CDR1 WSHSY and CDR2 SAAADI. Trimming stripped 7 bases from V and 1 base from J, with 13 bases between.

The chain carries TRBV14 and TRBJ2-7; D is tentatively TRBD1 or TRBD2 (6 bases each). Germline V gene data show CDR1 as SGHDN and CDR2 as FVKESK. The ends were cut back, 3 bases at V and 4 bases at J, with 19 bases in the middle. The CDR3 extends over 16 amino acids. Here the CDR3 reads CASSQTGAVRVYEQYF. CDR3 in DNA: TGTGCCAGCAGCCAGACGGGGGCGGTTCGGGTTTACGAGCAGTACTTC.

This clone was seen just once. V and J are TRBV27 and TRBJ2-7; TRBD2 might be the D (6 bases). Trimming took 6 bases from V and 1 from J, leaving 13 bases between them. CDR3 length equals 14 residues. The germline V gene encodes CDR1 MNHEY and CDR2 SMNVEV (reference sequence). CDR3 residues: CASRGMGGSYEQYF. CDR3 in DNA: TGTGCCAGCAGGGGGATGGGGGGATCCTACGAGCAGTACTTC.

This clone came up once. V usage is TRBV10-2 and J usage is TRBJ2-2; D is possibly TRBD2 (5 bases). The CDR3 sequence is 18 residues long. Germline lookup yields CDR1 WSHSY and CDR2 SAAADI. V lost 6 bases to trimming and J lost 1 base, with 21 bases between them. The CDR3 spells CASRGEATKYGNTGELFF. In nucleotides, the CDR3 is TGCGCCAGCAGGGGCGAGGCGACTAAATATGGGAACACCGGGGAGCTGTTTTTT.

This chain connects TRBV15 to TRBJ1-4, with D hard to call. CDR1 LNHNV and CDR2 YYDKDF come from the germline V gene (reference sequence). The CDR3 covers 14 residues. The chain's CDR3 is CAPPRPATNEKLFF. CDR3 DNA: TGTGCTCCTCCTAGGCCCGCAACTAATGAAAAACTGTTTTTT.

The chain carries TRBV7-8 and TRBJ2-2; D unclear. V lost 1 base, J lost 7 bases, and 13 bases lay in between. The CDR3 totals 15 residues. Germline V gene data show CDR1 as SGHVS and CDR2 as FQNEAQ. CDR3 nucleotide sequence: TGTGCCAGCAGCTTAGGGGATCAAATGGGCGGGGAGCTGTTTTTT. Encoded protein: CASSLGDQMGGELFF.

This chain uses TRBV5-1 with TRBJ1-2; 7 positions match TRBD1. V lost 6 bases, J lost 0 bases, and 11 bases stayed unmatched. This CDR3 spans 16 amino acids. CDR1 is SGHRS and CDR2 is YFSETQ in the germline V gene. The CDR3, as DNA: TGCGCCAGCACCATGGGGGACAGTCGAGCTAACTATGGCTACACCTTC. It codes for CASTMGDSRANYGYTF.

CDR3 nucleotide sequence: TGCGCCAGCAGCTTAGATCAGGGGGCCCTACACACTGAAGCTTTCTTT. Its translation is CASSLDQGALHTEAFF. The chain is built from TRBV5-1 and TRBJ1-1; 8 bases line up with TRBD1. Germline V gives CDR1 SGHRS, CDR2 YFSETQ. The CDR3 covers 16 residues. After removal of 2 bases from V and 3 bases from J, the junction contained 9 bases not matched to a gene.

V is TRBV28 and J is TRBJ1-3; TRBD1 is a possible D gene (6 bases). The ends were cut back, 6 bases at V and 4 bases at J, with 13 bases in the middle. The CDR3 contains 14 residues. CDR1 and CDR2 from the germline V gene are MDHEN and SYDVKM. The CDR3 DNA is TGTGCCAGCAGGGGGGCAGGGAGAGGAAACACCATATATTTT. Translating it yields CASRGAGRGNTIYF.